One and the same sample provided the 18 T cell receptor beta chains below, sequenced in a study of OX40 agonist ivuxolimab in advanced cancers. Clones were sequenced by immunoSEQ multiplex PCR, and TCRdb holds only the in-frame ones, with some missing. The data show 20,000 to 30,000 clones, around four fifths seen once. The material sequenced was CD4+ or CD8+ T cells sorted from blood, taken in a trial of the OX40 agonist ivuxolimab. These receptors came from an adult with an advanced solid tumor such as melanoma, head and neck, liver or kidney cancer.

The chain combines TRBV6-6 with TRBJ1-6; D perhaps matches TRBD1 (6 bases). CDR1 is MNHNY, CDR2 SVGAGI, per germline (reference sequence). The CDR3 is 15 residues long. Trimming took off 2 bases at V and 5 bases at J, with 10 bases between the two ends. CDR3: CASSYGTKNNSPLHF. CDR3 nucleotide sequence: TGTGCCAGCAGTTACGGGACAAAAAATAATTCACCCCTCCACTTT.

The rearrangement uses TRBV6-1 and TRBJ1-5; a weak D match, TRBD1 (5 bases). Germline-derived CDR1 and CDR2 are MNHNS and SASEGT. Trimming shortened V by 6 bases and J by 7 bases, and 16 bases separated the two germline ends. The length of the CDR3 is 14 residues. The CDR3 here is CASRGTRGLQPQHF. The CDR3 DNA follows: TGTGCCAGCAGAGGGACGCGGGGCCTCCAGCCCCAGCATTTT.

This clone was observed once. The chain is built from TRBV5-1 and TRBJ2-5; 10 bases line up with TRBD2. Unmatched junction bases numbered 3, after V lost 1 base and J lost 3 bases. Germline assignment: CDR1 SGHRS and CDR2 YFSETQ. The CDR3 runs to 15 residues. CDR3 amino acids: CASSLTGLAEETQYF. The CDR3 nucleotides are TGCGCCAGCAGCTTGACCGGACTAGCGGAAGAGACCCAGTACTTC.

The chain is built from TRBV5-1 and TRBJ2-5; the D call may be TRBD1 or TRBD2 (5 bases each). CDR1 is SGHRS and CDR2 is YFSETQ in the germline V gene. V was trimmed by 4 bases and J by 5 bases, leaving 21 bases between them. The length of the CDR3 is 16 residues. The CDR3 sequence: CASSPDSGLGFETQYF. CDR3 sequence (DNA): TGCGCCAGCAGCCCGGACTCAGGGCTAGGGTTTGAGACCCAGTACTTC. Complete variable domain (other parts from reference TRBV5-1 and TRBJ2-5): KAGVTQTPRYLIKTRGQQVTLSCSPISGHRSVSWYQQTPGQGLQFLFEYFSETQRNKGNFPGRFSGRQFSNSRSEMNVSTLELGDSALYLCASSPDSGLGFETQYFGPGTRLLVL.

This clone occurred once. V and J are TRBV7-9 and TRBJ1-1, with D maybe TRBD1 (5 bases). In germline, CDR1 is SEHNR, CDR2 FQNEAQ (reference sequence). The CDR3 consists of 13 residues. Trimming took 5 bases from V and 5 from J, leaving 12 bases between them. CDR3 residues: CASSQAGWTEAFF. CDR3 bases: TGTGCCAGCAGCCAAGCAGGGTGGACTGAAGCTTTCTTT. The full variable domain, in which reference TRBV7-9 and TRBJ1-1 provide the parts outside the CDR3, is DTGVSQNPRHKITKRGQNVTFRCDPISEHNRLYWYRQTLGQGPEFLTYFQNEAQLEKSRLLSDRFSAERPKGSFSTLEIQRTEQGDSAMYLCASSQAGWTEAFFGQGTRLTVV.

The gene calls are TRBV5-6 and TRBJ1-5; weak D call: TRBD1 (5 bases). Germline V gene lookup returns CDR1 SGHDT and CDR2 YYEEEE. Trimming removed 2 bases from V and 0 bases from J, with 9 bases in between. The CDR3 spans 15 residues. CDR3 region: CASSLGVYSNQPQHF. The CDR3 coding sequence is TGTGCCAGCAGCTTAGGGGTGTATAGCAATCAGCCCCAGCATTTT. Together with reference TRBV5-6 and TRBJ1-5, the CDR3 gives the full variable domain: DAGVTQSPTHLIKTRGQQVTLRCSPKSGHDTVSWYQQALGQGPQFIFQYYEEEERQRGNFPDRFSGHQFPNYSSELNVNALLLGDSALYLCASSLGVYSNQPQHFGDGTRLSIL.

In DNA form, the CDR3 reads TGTGCCAGCAGTGAAGGAAGGAGCTACAATGAGCAGTTCTTC. The encoded protein is CASSEGRSYNEQFF. V usage is TRBV6-1 and J usage is TRBJ2-1; no clear D. The CDR3 has 14 residues. Germline CDR1 MNHNS, CDR2 SASEGT. Trimming left V 1 base short and J 3 bases short, with 7 bases between.

The chain has TRBV28 and TRBJ2-5; perhaps TRBD1 as D (5 bases). This CDR3 contains 12 residues. Trimming left V 5 bases short and J 4 bases short, with 8 bases between. CDR1 and CDR2 (germline): MDHEN, SYDVKM. CDR3 nucleotide sequence: TGTGCCAGCAGTAGTCAGGGAGAGACCCAGTACTTC. Residues: CASSSQGETQYF.

V gene TRBV4-3 combines with J gene TRBJ2-2; D unresolved. V was shortened by 3 bases and J by 4 bases, with 6 bases between the two germline ends. The CDR3 extends over 13 amino acids. Germline loops: CDR1 LGHNA, CDR2 YSLEER. This chain's CDR3 is CASSQKITGELFF. The CDR3 DNA reads as TGCGCCAGCAGCCAGAAAATCACCGGGGAGCTGTTTTTT.

This clone appeared once. The chain has TRBV18 and TRBJ2-3; D is undetermined. The germline CDR1 and CDR2 sequences are KGHSH and LQKENI. Trimming left V 4 bases short and J 4 bases short, with 21 bases between. This CDR3 spans 17 amino acids. CDR3 sequence reads: CASSRSRAPVGADTQYF. The CDR3 DNA follows: TGTGCCAGCTCACGGTCTCGGGCCCCGGTCGGCGCAGATACGCAGTATTTT.

The V and J genes are TRBV7-2 and TRBJ2-1; 10 bases line up with TRBD2. This CDR3 has 15 amino acids. The V and J ends lost 6 bases and 3 bases, in that order; junction bases with no gene match: 5. CDR1 SGHTA and CDR2 FQGNSA come from the germline V gene. CDR3 nucleotides: TGTGCCAGCAGTGGGACTAGCGAACTCTACAATGAGCAGTTCTTC. Translating it yields CASSGTSELYNEQFF.

The V gene is TRBV18, the J gene TRBJ2-3, with D perhaps assigned TRBD1 or TRBD2 (5 bases each). V shed 2 bases and J shed 1 base, with 13 bases lying between them. There are 16 residues in the CDR3. The germline V gene has CDR1 KGHSH and CDR2 LQKENI. This CDR3 reads CASSPSGRSRTDTQYF. In DNA form, the CDR3 reads TGTGCCAGCTCACCATCGGGGCGGAGTCGCACAGATACGCAGTATTTT.

The rearrangement joins TRBV10-3 to TRBJ2-3; the D is unclear. This CDR3 has 15 residues. Trimming removed 0 bases at V and 2 bases at J, with 9 bases between. Germline lookup yields CDR1 ENHRY and CDR2 SYGVKD. The CDR3 DNA follows: TGTGCCATCAGTGAGTCGGGGTGGGCCACAGATACGCAGTATTTT. It encodes CAISESGWATDTQYF.

J is TRBJ1-5 and V is TRBV28, with 9 positions matching TRBD1. The CDR3 loop spans 15 amino acids. The germline CDR1 and CDR2 sequences are MDHEN and SYDVKM. Germline trimming cut 3 bases from V and 7 bases from J; bases unmatched to any gene: 7. CDR3 nucleotides: TGTGCCAGCAGTTTGGGGACAGGGAAGGAACAGCCCCAGCATTTT. Encoded protein: CASSLGTGKEQPQHF.

This clone was picked up a small number of times. V usage is TRBV4-2 and J usage is TRBJ2-7, with TRBD2 matching 10 bases. The ends lost 0 bases at V and 4 bases at J; junction bases unmatched: 9. This CDR3 contains 17 residues. CDR1 is LGHNA, CDR2 YNFKEQ, per germline. The CDR3 nucleotides read TGTGCCAGCAGCCAAGATCCCACTAGCGGGGCTTCATACGAGCAGTACTTC. Translation gives CASSQDPTSGASYEQYF.

The rearrangement uses TRBV5-1 and TRBJ2-5, with 10 bases matching TRBD2. V shed 2 bases, J shed 1 base, and the junction held 5 bases outside the gene matches. The CDR3 spans 16 residues. Germline V gene lookup returns CDR1 SGHRS and CDR2 YFSETQ. CDR3 protein: CASSLSSGGFQETQYF. The CDR3 DNA is TGCGCCAGCAGCTTAAGTAGCGGGGGGTTCCAAGAGACCCAGTACTTC. Combining the CDR3 with reference TRBV5-1 and TRBJ2-5 gives the whole variable domain KAGVTQTPRYLIKTRGQQVTLSCSPISGHRSVSWYQQTPGQGLQFLFEYFSETQRNKGNFPGRFSGRQFSNSRSEMNVSTLELGDSALYLCASSLSSGGFQETQYFGPGTRLLVL.

This rearrangement joins TRBV7-2 to TRBJ1-5; unclear D gene. CDR3 length: 13 residues. Deletions cut 9 bases from V and 5 bases from J, with 14 bases between. Germline loops: CDR1 SGHTA, CDR2 FQGNSA. The CDR3 loop is CARGSDSYQPQHF. In nucleotides, the CDR3 is TGTGCCAGGGGGTCCGACTCGTATCAGCCCCAGCATTTT.

The chain recombines TRBV28 with TRBJ2-1; TRBD2 matches 12 bases. Trimming cost V 10 bases and J 12 bases; bases outside gene matches: 13. The CDR3 loop spans 14 amino acids. Per the germline V gene, CDR1 is MDHEN and CDR2 is SYDVKM. This chain's CDR3 is CAITRTSGATGQFF. The DNA of the CDR3 is TGTGCCATTACACGGACTAGCGGGGCGACGGGGCAGTTCTTC. Combining the CDR3 with reference TRBV28 and TRBJ2-1 gives the whole variable domain DVKVTQSSRYLVKRTGEKVFLECVQDMDHENMFWYRQDPGLGLRLIYFSYDVKMKEKGDIPEGYSVSREKKERFSLILESASTNQTSMYLCAITRTSGATGQFFGPGTRLTVL.